The following is a TCR beta chain sequence with its context. Assay used: immunoSEQ multiplex PCR; TCRdb lists only in-frame clones, some missing. The sample yields 200,000 or so clones, approximately 90% seen once. The sample is drawn from a study of blood T cell repertoires in COVID-19. Across the whole study: T cells, B-cell-depleted T cells, or PBMCs supplied cDNA or gDNA.

Germline assignment: CDR1 SGHNT and CDR2 YYREEE (reference sequence). The CDR3 spans 14 residues. Deletions cut 4 bases from V and 4 bases from J, with 14 bases between. The TCR was taken from a man aged 55 to 69 with COVID-19, enrolled during active disease. This chain connects TRBV5-4 to TRBJ1-2; D uncertain. The sample was peripheral blood. Here the CDR3 reads CASSPDQVPYGYTF. The CDR3 region has the DNA TGTGCCAGCAGCCCAGATCAGGTGCCCTATGGCTACACCTTC.